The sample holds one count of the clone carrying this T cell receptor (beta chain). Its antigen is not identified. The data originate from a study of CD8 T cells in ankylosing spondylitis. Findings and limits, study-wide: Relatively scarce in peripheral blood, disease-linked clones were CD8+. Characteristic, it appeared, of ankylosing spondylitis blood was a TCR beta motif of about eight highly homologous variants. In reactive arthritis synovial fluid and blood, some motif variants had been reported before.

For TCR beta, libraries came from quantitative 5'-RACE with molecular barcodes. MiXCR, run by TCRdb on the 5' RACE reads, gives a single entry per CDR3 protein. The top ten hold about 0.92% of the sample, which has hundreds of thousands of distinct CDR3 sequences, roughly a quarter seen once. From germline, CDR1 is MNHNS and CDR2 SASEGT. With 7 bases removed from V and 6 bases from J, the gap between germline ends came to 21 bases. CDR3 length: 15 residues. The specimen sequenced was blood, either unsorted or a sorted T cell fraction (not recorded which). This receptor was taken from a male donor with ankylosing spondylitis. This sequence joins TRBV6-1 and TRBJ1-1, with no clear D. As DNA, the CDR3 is TGTGCCAGCACCCCGGCCCCGGCGGGAGCTTCTGAAGCTTTCTTT. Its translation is CASTPAPAGASEAFF.